The T cell receptor (beta chain) described here comes from a study of cytomegalovirus exposure and HLA in healthy donors. Whole-study findings and limits: Follow-up analysis later connected one missense variant in DCLRE1C with trimming of TCR beta V- and J-genes. It was only CMV serostatus that was available as immune exposure information.

This clone has a single count. Its antigen remains unidentified. The PCR ran on 60 Vbeta and 13 Jbeta primers. Generated by immunoSEQ multiplex PCR, the TCRdb table keeps only in-frame clones and is missing some. This sample has 100,000 to 150,000 clones, with 65% to 90% found just once. This sequence was found in a young man in good health and CMV-seronegative. Sequencing input: PBMCs.

CDR3 nucleotides: TGTGCCAGCCCCTCGACAGCCCCGGAAATAACCGGGGAGCTGTTTTTT. Translated, it gives CASPSTAPEITGELFF. The rearrangement uses TRBV7-8 and TRBJ2-2, with D tentatively TRBD1 (5 bases). The length of the CDR3 is 16 residues. Per germline, CDR1 SGHVS and CDR2 FQNEAQ. Trimming took off 8 bases at V and 5 bases at J, with 21 bases between the two ends.